Following are 23 T cell receptor beta chains from one sample sequenced in a study of regulatory T cells in long-lasting Graves disease. Time point meaning: newly diagnosed GD, antithyroid drugs for less than 3 months. Following extraction of RNA from PBMCs, that RNA was used to make the TCR library. In building TCR beta libraries, iRepertoire HTBI primers were used together with Arm-PCR of CDR3 regions. TCRdb re-analysed the multiplex PCR reads in MiXCR, keeping a single row per CDR3 protein. The sample contains about 560,000 distinct CDR3 sequences, roughly 16% of which appear only once. This sample also appeared in a second study, on T cells in Graves' hyperthyroidism and ophthalmopathy.

The source material was peripheral blood mononuclear cells (PBMCs), sampled at new diagnosis, from a patient treated with antithyroid drugs. These receptors originate from a man aged 18 to 29 with Graves disease.

The chain links TRBV5-1 to TRBJ2-3, with D perhaps TRBD2 (6 bases). Germline V CDR1 and CDR2: SGHRS, YFSETQ. Trimming removed 0 bases at V and 1 base at J, with 12 bases between. The length of the CDR3 is 16 residues. The CDR3 protein is CASSLGPGLRTDTQYF. DNA for the CDR3: TGCGCCAGCAGCTTGGGTCCGGGACTCCGCACAGATACGCAGTATTTT.

This clonotype was observed many times. The J gene is TRBJ2-1, the V gene TRBV2, with 8 bases fitting TRBD2. The CDR3 is made up of 11 amino acids. The ends lost 7 bases at V and 10 bases at J; junction bases unmatched: 3. Germline V gene sequence: CDR1 SNHLY, CDR2 FYNNEI. CDR3 in DNA: TGTGCCAGCACCCGGGGGGGGGAGCAGTTCTTC. It encodes CASTRGGEQFF.

This clonotype was detected ten times or more. The V call is TRBV3-1, the J call TRBJ1-2, with D possibly matching TRBD1 (5 bases). The CDR3 covers 11 residues. CDR1 is LGHDT and CDR2 is YNNKEL in the germline V gene (reference sequence). The germline V and J ends were trimmed by 6 bases and 7 bases, with 9 bases remaining between them. The CDR3 DNA is TGTGCCAGCAGTTACAGGACTGGCTACACCTTC. Its translation: CASSYRTGYTF.

This clonotype was counted at least ten times. The V call is TRBV30, the J call TRBJ1-5; possibly TRBD1 for D (5 bases). The CDR3 runs to 13 residues. Germline V gives CDR1 GTSNPN, CDR2 SVGIG (reference sequence). V lost 5 bases to trimming and J lost 7 bases, with 15 bases between them. CDR3 DNA: TGTGCCTGGTCGCCTGGGGGTGGCCAGCCCCAGCATTTT. Protein: CAWSPGGGQPQHF.

This clonotype was seen repeatedly, ten times or more. J is TRBJ1-5 and V is TRBV18, with D perhaps TRBD1 (6 bases). The CDR3 has 16 amino acids. Trimming removed 3 bases from V and 4 bases from J, with 16 bases in between. Looked up from germline, CDR1 is KGHSH and CDR2 is LQKENI. CDR3 loop: CASSPYTPGTNQPQHF. The CDR3 coding sequence is TGTGCCAGCTCACCGTACACTCCCGGGACAAATCAGCCCCAGCATTTT.

In this sample, this clonotype turned up many times. This chain uses TRBV20-1 with TRBJ2-7; D is uncertain. Germline CDR1 DFQATT, CDR2 SNEGSKA (reference sequence). Trimming removed 1 base at V and 3 bases at J, with 13 bases between. This CDR3 is built from 14 residues. CDR3 amino acids: CSARVGSRHYEQYF. CDR3 in DNA: TGCAGTGCTAGAGTAGGGTCTCGTCACTACGAGCAGTACTTC.

This clonotype was counted at least ten times. This rearrangement joins TRBV28 to TRBJ1-4; D gene ambiguous. Germline V lookup: CDR1 MDHEN, CDR2 SYDVKM. The CDR3 consists of 13 residues. Trimming cost V 4 bases and J 8 bases, with 11 bases left between them. The CDR3 bases are TGTGCCAGCAGTTGGGGTCGGTCAGAAAAACTGTTTTTT. Protein product: CASSWGRSEKLFF.

This clonotype was counted at least ten times. The chain uses TRBV19 and TRBJ2-1, with D maybe TRBD2 (6 bases). Trimming removed 4 bases at V and 0 bases at J, with 7 bases between. The CDR3 covers 14 residues. Germline V CDR1 and CDR2: LNHDA, SQIVND (reference sequence). The CDR3: CASSSGVSYNEQFF. CDR3 DNA sequence: TGTGCCAGTAGTAGCGGGGTCTCCTACAATGAGCAGTTCTTC.

This clonotype showed up just a few times. The genes are TRBV30 and TRBJ2-3; the D is unclear. Trimming shortened V by 0 bases and J by 6 bases, and 13 bases separated the two germline ends. Germline V gene sequence: CDR1 GTSNPN, CDR2 SVGIG (reference sequence). This CDR3 contains 14 residues. The CDR3 is CAWSVSGLSDTQYF. DNA for the CDR3: TGTGCCTGGAGTGTATCTGGGTTGAGCGATACGCAGTATTTT.

This clonotype has ten or more counts. The chain couples TRBV30 to TRBJ2-3; tentatively, D is TRBD2 (6 bases). V lost 1 base and J lost 7, with 15 bases in between. The CDR3 is 14 residues long. Per germline, CDR1 GTSNPN and CDR2 SVGIG (reference sequence). The CDR3 sequence is CAWSDLMGLHTQYF. In DNA form, the CDR3 reads TGTGCCTGGAGTGACTTAATGGGACTCCATACGCAGTATTTT.

This sequence joins TRBV20-1 and TRBJ1-3; TRBD1 is a possible D gene (5 bases). Looked up from germline, CDR1 is DFQATT and CDR2 is SNEGSKA (reference sequence). Trimming took off 1 base at V and 8 bases at J, with 15 bases between the two ends. The CDR3 totals 14 residues. The CDR3 is CSARAPRGEDTIYF. The CDR3 nucleotides read TGCAGTGCTAGAGCCCCTCGGGGGGAGGACACCATATATTTT.

The rearrangement links TRBV7-8 to TRBJ2-5; D call uncertain. This CDR3 is built from 15 residues. Germline CDR1 SGHVS, CDR2 FQNEAQ. V was trimmed by 6 bases and J by 0 bases, leaving 14 bases between them. The CDR3: CASRRTDMYQETQYF. For the CDR3, the DNA is TGTGCCAGCAGAAGAACAGATATGTACCAAGAGACCCAGTACTTC. Together with reference TRBV7-8 and TRBJ2-5, the CDR3 gives the full variable domain: GAGVSQSPRYKVAKRGQDVALRCDPISGHVSLFWYQQALGQGPEFLTYFQNEAQLDKSGLPSDRFFAERPEGSVSTLKIQRTQQEDSAVYLCASRRTDMYQETQYFGPGTRLLVL.

The chain recombines TRBV24-1 with TRBJ2-1; 7 bases align to TRBD2. The CDR3 length is 15 residues. Germline CDR1 reads KGHDR; CDR2 reads SFDVKD. With 0 bases clipped from V and 8 bases from J, the junction kept 6 bases outside the gene matches. The CDR3 region is CATSDLIAGVDEQFF. The CDR3 DNA sequence: TGTGCCACCAGTGATTTGATCGCGGGAGTCGATGAGCAGTTCTTC.

V usage is TRBV5-5 and J usage is TRBJ2-5; D tentatively reads TRBD1 or TRBD2 (5 bases each). Germline assignment: CDR1 SGHKS and CDR2 YYEKEE (reference sequence). CDR3 length: 16 residues. The V and J ends lost 0 bases and 2 bases respectively, with 14 bases between them. The CDR3 DNA reads TGTGCCAGCAGCTTGGGGGGACGGACTGGACAAGAGACCCAGTACTTC. Its protein is CASSLGGRTGQETQYF.

With respect to this clonotype: This may arise from a read error, as a much more abundant clone is one base away. The chain joins TRBV20-1 to TRBJ2-1; no clear D gene. The CDR3 is made up of 13 amino acids. Germline V gene data show CDR1 as DFQATT and CDR2 as SNEGSKA (reference sequence). In DNA, the CDR3 is TGCAGTGCAATAAAGAGCTCCTACAATGAGCAGTCCTTC. Translating it yields CSAIKSSYNEQSF.

This clonotype was counted at least ten times. The chain recombines TRBV6-2 or TRBV6-3 with TRBJ1-2; D unclear. This CDR3 has 11 residues. Germline V gives CDR1 MNHEY, CDR2 SVGEGT. Trimming pared 0 bases from V and 8 bases from J, leaving 4 bases between. The CDR3 sequence: CASSYSSGYTF. The CDR3 DNA follows: TGTGCCAGCAGTTACTCGTCAGGCTACACCTTC.

This clonotype was recorded many times. The V gene is TRBV2, the J gene TRBJ2-2; 7 positions match TRBD1. The CDR3 loop spans 15 amino acids. The germline V gene encodes CDR1 SNHLY and CDR2 FYNNEI. Trimming cost V 5 bases and J 5 bases; bases outside gene matches: 8. DNA of the CDR3: TGTGCCAGCAGTTACGGACAGGTGGATACCGGGGAGCTGTTTTTT. This sequence encodes CASSYGQVDTGELFF.

The chain has TRBV27 and TRBJ2-5; 7 bases align to TRBD1. This CDR3 has 15 residues. The V gene end was trimmed by 2 bases and the J gene end by 5 bases; junction bases not matched to a gene: 8. In germline, CDR1 is MNHEY, CDR2 SMNVEV (reference sequence). This CDR3 is CASSLKGQSPETQYF. CDR3 nucleotides: TGTGCCAGCAGTTTAAAGGGACAGTCCCCGGAGACCCAGTACTTC.

Notes on this clonotype: The junction differs from germline at one of its ends, possibly a read error. The V gene is TRBV28, the J gene TRBJ1-5; TRBD1 matches 7 bases. The CDR3 is 17 amino acids. Germline V gene sequence: CDR1 MDHEN, CDR2 SYDVKM. The chain's CDR3 is CASSSTRQGYDHQPRHF. CDR3 DNA: TGTGCCAGCAGTTCCACTCGACAGGGCTACGATCATCAGCCCCGGCATTTT. Filled out from reference TRBV28 and TRBJ1-5, the complete variable domain reads DVKVTQSSRYLVKRTGEKVFLECVQDMDHENMFWYRQDPGLGLRLIYFSYDVKMKEKGDIPEGYSVSREKKERFSLILESASTNQTSMYLCASSSTRQGYDHQPRHFGDGTRLSIL.

This clonotype was counted ten times or more. This chain connects TRBV28 to TRBJ1-2, with 9 bases aligning to TRBD1. The V and J ends lost 5 bases and 6 bases, in that order; junction bases with no gene match: 10. Germline V lookup: CDR1 MDHEN, CDR2 SYDVKM. The CDR3 spans 15 residues. The CDR3 region has the DNA TGTGCCAGCAGTCATACTCGGACAGGGGCAAATGGCTACACCTTC. Translating gives CASSHTRTGANGYTF.

This clonotype was recorded a few times. The V gene is TRBV4-1, the J gene TRBJ2-7, with 9 bases identical to TRBD1. CDR3 length equals 13 residues. V dropped 4 bases and J dropped 6; count of bases not matched to a gene: 4. Germline CDR1 MGHRA, CDR2 YSYEKL. CDR3 DNA: TGCGCCAGCAGCCTCGACAGGGGGGTCGAGCAGTACTTC. Protein product: CASSLDRGVEQYF.

The chain uses TRBV7-6 and TRBJ1-1; TRBD1 agrees at 9 bases. J lost 1 base, V lost 3 bases, and 3 bases had no gene match. From germline, CDR1 is SGHVS and CDR2 FNYEAQ. This CDR3 comprises 15 residues. The CDR3: CASSFSQGANTEAFF. In DNA form, the CDR3 reads TGTGCCAGCAGCTTTTCACAGGGGGCGAACACTGAAGCTTTCTTT. The whole variable domain, filled in from reference TRBV7-6 and TRBJ1-1, reads GAGVSQSPRYKVTKRGQDVALRCDPISGHVSLYWYRQALGQGPEFLTYFNYEAQQDKSGLPNDRFSAERPEGSISTLTIQRTEQRDSAMYRCASSFSQGANTEAFFGQGTRLTVV.

Written as DNA, the CDR3 is TGCGCCAGCAGCTTGGATCCGGGTACAGGAAACACCATATATTTT. This sequence encodes CASSLDPGTGNTIYF. The chain is built from TRBV5-1 and TRBJ1-3, with D uncertain. V was shortened by 0 bases and J by 4 bases, with 11 bases between the two germline ends. Germline CDR1 reads SGHRS; CDR2 reads YFSETQ. The CDR3 length is 15 residues.